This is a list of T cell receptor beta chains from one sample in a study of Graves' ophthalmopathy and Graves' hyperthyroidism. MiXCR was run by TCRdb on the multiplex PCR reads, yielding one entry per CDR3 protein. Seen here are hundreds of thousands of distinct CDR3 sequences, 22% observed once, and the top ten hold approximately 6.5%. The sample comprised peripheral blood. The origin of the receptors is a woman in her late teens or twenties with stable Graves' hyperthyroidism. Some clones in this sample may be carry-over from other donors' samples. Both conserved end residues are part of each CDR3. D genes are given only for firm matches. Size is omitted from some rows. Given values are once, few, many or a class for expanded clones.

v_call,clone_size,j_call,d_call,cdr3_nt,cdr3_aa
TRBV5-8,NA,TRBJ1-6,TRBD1,TGTGCCAGCAGCTTTTACGACAGGGTCGGTTCACCCCTCCACTTT,CASSFYDRVGSPLHF
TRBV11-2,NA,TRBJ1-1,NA,TGTGCCAGCAGCTTCCTCGGGAGGGTACGAGGGACTGAAGCTTTCTTT,CASSFLGRVRGTEAFF
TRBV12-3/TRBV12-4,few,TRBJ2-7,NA,TGTGCCAGCAGTCCTGTCGGCGGGGGCTCCGAGCAGTACTTC,CASSPVGGGSEQYF
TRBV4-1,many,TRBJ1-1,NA,TGCGCCAGCAGCCAAGCGCCGGCTGCGGGGTGGAACACTGAAGCTTTCTTT,CASSQAPAAGWNTEAFF
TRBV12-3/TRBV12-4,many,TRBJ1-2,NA,TGTGCCAGCAGTTTAGCGCCAGGCTATGGCTACACCTTC,CASSLAPGYGYTF
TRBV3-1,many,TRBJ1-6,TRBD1,TGTGCCAGCAGCCGCACTACAGGGGGCAATTCACCCCTCCACTTT,CASSRTTGGNSPLHF
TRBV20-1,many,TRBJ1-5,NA,TGCAGTGCTAGTGGGGCAGGGATCAATCAGCCCCAGCATTTT,CSASGAGINQPQHF
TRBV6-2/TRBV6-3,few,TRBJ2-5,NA,TGTGCCAGCACGGAGCATTACCAAGAGACCCAGTACTTC,CASTEHYQETQYF
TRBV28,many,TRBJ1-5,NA,TGTGCCAGCAGGAGACAATTTAACCCAATCAATCAGCCCCAGCATTTT,CASRRQFNPINQPQHF
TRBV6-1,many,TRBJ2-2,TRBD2,TGTGCCAGCAGTCATAGCGGGAGCGCCGGGGAGCTGTTTTTT,CASSHSGSAGELFF
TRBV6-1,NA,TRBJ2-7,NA,TGTGCCAGCAGTCGACTAGTCTACGAGCAGTACTTC,CASSRLVYEQYF
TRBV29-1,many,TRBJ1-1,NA,TGCAGCGCCGCCCGCTTGAACACTGAAGCTTTCTTT,CSAARLNTEAFF
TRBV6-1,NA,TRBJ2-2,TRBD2,TGTACCAGCAGCCGGACTAGCGGGGACACCGGGGAGCTGTTTTTT,CTSSRTSGDTGELFF
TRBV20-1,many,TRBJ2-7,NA,TGCAGTGCTAGAGATCCAGGCCCCTACGAGCAGTACTTC,CSARDPGPYEQYF
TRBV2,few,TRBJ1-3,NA,TGTGCCAGCAGGACAGATACCTCTGGAAACACCATATATTTT,CASRTDTSGNTIYF
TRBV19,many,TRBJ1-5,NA,TGTGCCAGTTCCCACAGGGCTCAGCCCCAGCATTTT,CASSHRAQPQHF
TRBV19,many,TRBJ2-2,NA,TGTGCCAGTAACGGTGGATGGTCCGGGGAGCTGTTTTTT,CASNGGWSGELFF
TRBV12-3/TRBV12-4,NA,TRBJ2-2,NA,TGTGCCAGCAGTCTACCTACCGGGAGAACGGGAGCCGGGGAGCTGTTTTTT,CASSLPTGRTGAGELFF
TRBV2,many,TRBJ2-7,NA,TGTGCCAGCAGACCCTCCAAGCTTTCATCCTACGAGCAGTACTTC,CASRPSKLSSYEQYF
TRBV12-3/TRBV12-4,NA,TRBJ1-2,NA,TGTGCCAGCAGCCCCGCCATCGCGGCCGGCTACACCTTC,CASSPAIAAGYTF
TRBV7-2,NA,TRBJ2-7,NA,TGTGCCAGCAGCTTCTCGGGGAGAAGATACGAGCAGTACTTC,CASSFSGRRYEQYF
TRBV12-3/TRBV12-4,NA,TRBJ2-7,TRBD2,TGTGCCAGCAGTCAACGGACTAGCGGGGTGAGCTACGAGCAGTACTTC,CASSQRTSGVSYEQYF
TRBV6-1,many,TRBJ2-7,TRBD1,TGTGCCAGCAGTGAAGAGTTGGGGACAGGAGGCTACGAGCAGTACTTC,CASSEELGTGGYEQYF
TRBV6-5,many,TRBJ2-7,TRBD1,TGTGCCAGCAGTTACGAGGTTGGACAGGGGGTGACCTACGAGCAGTACTTC,CASSYEVGQGVTYEQYF
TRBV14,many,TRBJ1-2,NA,TGTGCCAGCAGCCCGTTGGGAGGAGTCTCTAACTATGGCTACACCTTC,CASSPLGGVSNYGYTF
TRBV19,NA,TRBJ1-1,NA,TGTGCCAGTAGTCCGGGTGTCGCTGAAGCTTTCTTT,CASSPGVAEAFF
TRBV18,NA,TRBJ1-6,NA,TGTGCCAGCTCACCACTGGAGGGTAATTCACCCCTCCACTTT,CASSPLEGNSPLHF
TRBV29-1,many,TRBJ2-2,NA,TGCAGCGTCGAGGGGCCTGCGAACACCGGGGAGCTGTTTTTT,CSVEGPANTGELFF
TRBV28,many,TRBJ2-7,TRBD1,TGTGCCAGCAGGGGAGACAGGGATTCCTACGAGCAGTACTTC,CASRGDRDSYEQYF
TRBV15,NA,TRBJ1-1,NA,TGTGCCACCAGCAACCAGAAGACGGCTGCCGACACTGAAGCTTTCTTT,CATSNQKTAADTEAFF
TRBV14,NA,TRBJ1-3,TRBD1,TGTGCCAGCAGCGAGCGGGACAGCTTTTGGGGAAACACCATATATTTT,CASSERDSFWGNTIYF